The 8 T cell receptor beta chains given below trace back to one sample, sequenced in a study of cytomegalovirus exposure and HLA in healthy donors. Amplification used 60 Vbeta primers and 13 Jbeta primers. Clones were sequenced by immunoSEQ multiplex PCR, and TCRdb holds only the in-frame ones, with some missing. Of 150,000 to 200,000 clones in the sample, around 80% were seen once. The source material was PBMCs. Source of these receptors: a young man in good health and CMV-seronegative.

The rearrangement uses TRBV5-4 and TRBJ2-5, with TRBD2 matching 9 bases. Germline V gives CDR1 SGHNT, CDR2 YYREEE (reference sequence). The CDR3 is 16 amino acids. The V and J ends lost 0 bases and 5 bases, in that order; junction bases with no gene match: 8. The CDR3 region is CASSLAVAGDGETQYF. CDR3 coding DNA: TGTGCCAGCAGCTTGGCCGTAGCGGGAGATGGGGAGACCCAGTACTTC.

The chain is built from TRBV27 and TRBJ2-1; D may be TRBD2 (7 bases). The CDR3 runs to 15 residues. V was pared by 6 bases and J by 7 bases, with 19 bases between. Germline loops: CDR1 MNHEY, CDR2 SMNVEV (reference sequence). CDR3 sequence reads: CASRVMGGPHNEQFF. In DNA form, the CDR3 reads TGTGCCAGCAGGGTGATGGGGGGGCCTCATAATGAGCAGTTCTTC.

The CDR3 coding sequence is TGTGCCAGTAGTATATCGGCGGGATCCCTTTTTCCTTACAATGAGCAGTTCTTC. Amino acid sequence: CASSISAGSLFPYNEQFF. The V and J genes are TRBV19 and TRBJ2-1, with D possibly being TRBD2 (6 bases). Germline V gene data show CDR1 as LNHDA and CDR2 as SQIVND (reference sequence). The CDR3 length is 18 residues. The V end was cut by 2 bases, the J end by 4 bases, with 21 bases between.

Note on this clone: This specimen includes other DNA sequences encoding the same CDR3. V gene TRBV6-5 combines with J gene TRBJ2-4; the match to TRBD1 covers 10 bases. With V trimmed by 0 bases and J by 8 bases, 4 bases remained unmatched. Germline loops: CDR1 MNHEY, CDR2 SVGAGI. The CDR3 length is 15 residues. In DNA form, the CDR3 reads TGTGCCAGCAGTTACTCGGTGACAGGGGGCGACATTCAGTACTTC. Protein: CASSYSVTGGDIQYF.

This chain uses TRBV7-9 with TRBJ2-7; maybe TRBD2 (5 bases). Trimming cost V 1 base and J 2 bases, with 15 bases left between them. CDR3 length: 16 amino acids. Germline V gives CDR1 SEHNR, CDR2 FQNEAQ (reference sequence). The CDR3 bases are TGTGCCAGCAGCTTAGTTTTGGGCGCGGGTGCCTACGAGCAGTACTTC. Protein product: CASSLVLGAGAYEQYF.

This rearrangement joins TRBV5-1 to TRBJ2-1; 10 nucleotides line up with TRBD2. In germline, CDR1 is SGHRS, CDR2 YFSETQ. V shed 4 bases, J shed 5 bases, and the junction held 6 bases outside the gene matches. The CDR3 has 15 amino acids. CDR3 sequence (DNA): TGCGCCAGCAGCCCGGCTAGCGGGAGCCACAATGAGCAGTTCTTC. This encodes CASSPASGSHNEQFF.

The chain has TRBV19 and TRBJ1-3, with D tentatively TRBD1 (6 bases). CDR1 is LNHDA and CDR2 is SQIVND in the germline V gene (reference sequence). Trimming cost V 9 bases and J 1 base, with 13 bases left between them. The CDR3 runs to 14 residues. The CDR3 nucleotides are TGTGCCAGCAGGGGTTATTCGTCTGGAAACACCATATATTTT. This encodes CASRGYSSGNTIYF. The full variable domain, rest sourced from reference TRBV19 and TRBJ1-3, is DGGITQSPKYLFRKEGQNVTLSCEQNLNHDAMYWYRQDPGQGLRLIYYSQIVNDFQKGDIAEGYSVSREKKESFPLTVTSAQKNPTAFYLCASRGYSSGNTIYFGEGSWLTVV.

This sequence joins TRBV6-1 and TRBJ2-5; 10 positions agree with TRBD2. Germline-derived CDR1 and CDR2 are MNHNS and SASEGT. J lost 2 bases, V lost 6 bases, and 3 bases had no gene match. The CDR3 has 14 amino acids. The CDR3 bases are TGTGCCAGCAGGTTGACTAGCGGGCAAGAGACCCAGTACTTC. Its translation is CASRLTSGQETQYF.